The rows below give T cell receptor beta chains drawn from one sample of a study of tumor and adjacent non-tumor tissue in lung cancer. TCRdb processed the multiplex PCR reads anew with MiXCR; each CDR3 protein has one entry. The sample includes about 82,000 distinct CDR3 sequences, about three quarters of them seen just once. The sequencing sample was made of lung tumor tissue. Receptors were obtained from a woman aged 45-59 years with non-small cell lung cancer. Both conserved end residues are part of each CDR3. D genes are given only for firm matches. The listing skips clone size in some rows; elsewhere it reads once, few, many or a size class.

TRBJ2-1	-	TRBV4-1	-	CNSSLCSLYGSYNEQFF	TGCAACAGCAGCCTCTGCTCATTGTACGGCTCCTACAATGAGCAGTTCTTC
TRBJ2-1	-	TRBV11-2	-	CASNLARGPGIYNEQFF	TGTGCCAGTAACTTAGCCCGGGGGCCAGGGATCTACAATGAGCAGTTCTTC
TRBJ1-3	-	TRBV12-3/TRBV12-4	-	CAISPGGGGGNTIYF	TGTGCCATAAGTCCCGGGGGGGGTGGAGGAAACACCATATATTTT
TRBJ2-3	TRBD2	TRBV29-1	-	CSASSGRESDTQYF	TGTAGCGCTTCTAGCGGGAGGGAGTCAGATACGCAGTATTTT
TRBJ1-1	-	TRBV7-8	many	CASSNLQGGSEAFF	TGTGCCAGCAGCAACCTCCAGGGAGGGTCTGAAGCTTTCTTT
TRBJ2-3	-	TRBV11-2	-	CASRDSAGSHMQYF	TGTGCCAGCCGAGACTCGGCCGGTTCACATATGCAGTATTTT
TRBJ2-1	-	TRBV11-2	-	CANSIGSADNGQFF	TGTGCCAACAGCATTGGCAGTGCCGACAATGGGCAGTTCTTC
TRBJ2-3	-	TRBV11-2	-	CASSLDMGDMQYF	TGTGCAAGCAGCTTAGACATGGGAGATATGCAGTATTTT
TRBJ2-1	-	TRBV29-1	-	CSAEDLGGWSSYIEQFF	TGCAGCGCTGAAGATCTAGGCGGCTGGAGCTCCTACATTGAGCAGTTCTTC
TRBJ2-5	TRBD2	TRBV20-1	-	CSARDQLAGVFGKTQYF	TGCAGTGCTAGAGATCAGCTAGCGGGAGTGTTCGGAAAGACCCAGTACTTC
TRBJ2-4	-	TRBV10-3	once	CATQMWGKDIQYF	TGTGCCACCCAAATGTGGGGCAAAGACATTCAGTATTTC
TRBJ2-7	-	TRBV4-1	-	CVSSQRLGSYEQYF	TGCGTCAGCAGCCAAAGACTAGGATCCTACGAGCAGTATTTC
TRBJ1-5	-	TRBV4-1	-	CPSSLRQISIQPQHF	TGCCCCAGCAGCCTCCGACAGATTAGCATTCAGCCCCAGCATTTT
TRBJ2-3	-	TRBV20-1	-	CSASNPLAGVTDTQYF	TGCAGTGCGTCCAACCCCCTGGCAGGGGTAACAGATACGCAGTATTTT
TRBJ2-7	TRBD2	TRBV11-3	-	CASSLDGTSGFYDQYF	TGTGCCAGCAGCTTAGATGGGACTAGCGGATTCTACGACCAGTATTTC
TRBJ2-7	TRBD1	TRBV11-2	-	CISSTGTERTYEQYF	TGTATCAGCAGCACCGGGACAGAGCGCACCTACGAGCAGTACTTC
TRBJ2-5	TRBD1	TRBV4-2	-	CTSSQRRTGHETQYF	TGTACCAGCAGCCAAAGGAGGACAGGGCATGAGACTCAGTACTTC
TRBJ2-3	-	TRBV29-1	once	CSVRLGTTDTQYF	TGCAGCGTAAGATTGGGCACCACAGATACGCAGTATTTT
TRBJ2-1	-	TRBV4-1	-	CASSQRRGEQFF	TGCGCCAGCAGCCAAAGGAGGGGTGAACAGTTCTTC
TRBJ2-7	TRBD2	TRBV28	many	CASSYHLWEGRGYEQYF	TGTGCCAGCAGTTACCACCTATGGGAGGGCCGGGGCTACGAGCAGTACTTC
TRBJ2-1	-	TRBV6-1	once	CGSSEGEEGNEQFF	TGTGGCAGCAGTGAAGGTGAAGAGGGAAATGAGCAGTTCTTC
TRBJ1-5	-	TRBV6-5	-	CASNCSAGIDQPQHF	TGTGCCAGCAATTGCTCCGCAGGGATAGATCAGCCCCAGCATTTT
TRBJ2-2	-	TRBV6-1	-	CASSDHDTYTGVLFF	TGTGCCAGCAGTGATCATGACACCTACACCGGGGTGCTGTTTTTT
TRBJ1-4	-	TRBV28	many	CASSTFGGQVEKLFF	TGTGCCAGCAGTACCTTCGGGGGGCAAGTTGAAAAACTGTTTTTT
TRBJ2-2	TRBD2	TRBV6-5	-	CASSLRLAGKFGEQFF	TGTGCCAGCAGCCTTCGACTAGCGGGAAAGTTCGGGGAGCAGTTTTTT
TRBJ2-1	TRBD2	TRBV6-5	once	CASSEAGEGYNEHFF	TGTGCCAGTTCTGAAGCGGGAGAAGGCTACAATGAACACTTCTTC
TRBJ2-3	-	TRBV29-1	many	CSVGVGPSTDTQYF	TGCAGCGTTGGGGTCGGGCCCTCCACAGATACGCAGTATTTT
TRBJ2-7	TRBD1	TRBV6-2/TRBV6-3	-	CASSYSAGGTNDQYF	TGTGCCAGCAGTTACTCGGCAGGGGGCACTAACGACCAGTACTTC
TRBJ2-3	TRBD1	TRBV12-3/TRBV12-4	-	CASSCGDRAADTQYF	TGTGCCAGCAGTTGCGGGGACAGGGCCGCAGATACGCAGTATTTT
TRBJ1-5	-	TRBV4-2	-	CASNEDLTSNQPQHF	TGTGCCAGCAATGAAGACCTCACTAGCAATCAGCCCCAGCATTTT
TRBJ2-6	-	TRBV6-1	-	CASSEVGGGVEANVLTF	TGTGCGAGCAGTGAGGTGGGAGGGGGTGTTGAGGCCAACGTCCTGACTTTC
TRBJ2-1	-	TRBV7-9	many	CASSSRRVGTDHYNEQFF	TGTGCCAGCAGCTCTCGGAGGGTAGGAACTGACCATTACAATGAGCAGTTCTTC
TRBJ2-3	-	TRBV10-2	-	CANIMSDTQYF	TGCGCTAACATTATGTCAGATACGCAGTATTTT
TRBJ2-2	TRBD1	TRBV5-6	-	CASSMDPGQGRIGELFF	TGTGCCAGCAGCATGGACCCGGGACAGGGGAGAATCGGGGAGCTGTTTTTT
TRBJ2-3	TRBD2	TRBV6-4	few	CASSDGLAGGADTQYF	TGTGCCAGCAGTGACGGACTAGCGGGAGGGGCAGATACGCAGTATTTT
TRBJ2-5	TRBD2	TRBV24-1	few	CVTSDSGGTETQYF	TGTGTCACCAGTGATTCGGGGGGAACGGAGACCCAGTACTTC
TRBJ2-7	-	TRBV11-1	-	CASSYYRGQREVEQYF	TGTGCCAGCAGCTATTACAGGGGGCAGCGGGAGGTCGAGCAGTACTTC
TRBJ1-5	-	TRBV6-6	-	CAISYGGGQSQHF	TGTGCCATCAGTTACGGGGGAGGCCAGTCCCAGCATTTT
TRBJ2-5	TRBD2	TRBV4-2	-	CASCQVPGGQETQYF	TGTGCCAGCTGCCAAGTTCCGGGAGGACAAGAGACACAGTACTTC
TRBJ2-7	-	TRBV12-3/TRBV12-4	-	CAGTTPLAREQYF	TGTGCCGGCACTACGCCTCTCGCTCGGGAGCAGTACTTC
TRBJ1-3	-	TRBV30	-	CAWGSISGNTIYF	TGTGCCTGGGGCTCCATCTCTGGAAACACCATATATTTT
TRBJ2-1	TRBD2	TRBV6-4	-	CASSDGTSGNEEFF	TGTGCCAGCAGTGACGGGACTAGCGGCAATGAGGAGTTTTTC
TRBJ1-1	-	TRBV10-2	-	CASSYRDKGTEAFF	TGCGCCAGCAGTTACCGGGACAAAGGGACTGAAGCTTTCTTC
TRBJ1-2	-	TRBV6-5	-	CANSRGGGRSYTF	TGTGCCAACAGTCGGGGCGGAGGTAGGAGCTACACCTTC
TRBJ1-2	-	TRBV11-3	-	CSTKTGCYGYTF	TGTTCCACCAAGACGGGTTGCTATGGGTACACCTTT
TRBJ2-2	TRBD1	TRBV10-3	-	CTIRSMTGDTNTGELSF	TGTACCATCAGATCTATGACAGGGGACACGAACACCGGGGAGCTGTCTTTT
TRBJ2-7	-	TRBV6-1	many	CASSEGGAVYEQYF	TGTGCCAGCAGTGAAGGGGGGGCGGTTTACGAGCAGTACTTC
TRBJ1-4	-	TRBV12-3/TRBV12-4	-	CASSTQQGFESLFF	TGTGCCAGCAGCACTCAACAGGGTTTTGAATCACTGTTTTTT
TRBJ2-7	-	TRBV28	-	CASSGGWGGYEQYF	TGTGCCAGCAGTGGGGGTTGGGGCGGATATGAGCAGTACTTC
TRBJ2-5	-	TRBV6-1	-	CATTRTFQETQYF	TGTGCTACCACTAGGACTTTCCAAGAGACCCAGTACTTC
TRBJ1-5	-	TRBV12-3/TRBV12-4	many	CASSLDGGINQPQHF	TGTGCCAGCAGTTTGGATGGGGGGATTAATCAGCCCCAGCATTTT
TRBJ2-6	-	TRBV28	-	CVSSPPGASGANVLTF	TGTGTCAGCAGTCCACCAGGGGCCTCTGGGGCTAACGTCCTGACTTTC
TRBJ2-2	-	TRBV5-6	many	CASSLAGTGELFF	TGTGCCAGCAGCTTGGCGGGAACCGGGGAGCTGTTTTTT
TRBJ2-7	TRBD2	TRBV4-1	-	CTSSQDPPTSGVFYEQYF	TGCACCAGCAGCCAAGATCCCCCCACTAGCGGGGTCTTCTACGAGCAGTACTTC
TRBJ1-1	-	TRBV20-1	-	CSATSQGSTEAIF	TGCAGTGCTACCTCTCAGGGAAGCACTGAAGCTATCTTT
TRBJ2-5	TRBD1	TRBV6-5	medium-sized	CASSVQGDRETQYF	TGTGCCAGCAGTGTTCAGGGGGATCGTGAGACCCAGTACTTC
TRBJ1-6	-	TRBV20-1	-	CSTSWGNSPLHF	TGTAGTACTAGTTGGGGGAATTCACCCCTCCACTTT
TRBJ2-7	-	TRBV6-1	-	CAGGSRGDGPFEQYF	TGTGCCGGCGGGTCCCGTGGCGACGGCCCCTTCGAGCAGTACTTC
TRBJ2-7	-	TRBV9	-	CASSVVGGAGKQYF	TGTGCCAGCAGCGTAGTCGGAGGGGCGGGTAAGCAGTACTTC
TRBJ2-6	-	TRBV29-1	-	CSVEDLRRAFGANVVTF	TGCAGCGTTGAAGATCTGCGCAGGGCCTTTGGGGCCAACGTCGTGACTTTC